A selection of T cell receptor beta chains follows, all from one sample in a study of beta chain features in type 1 diabetes. Assay used: immunoSEQ multiplex PCR; TCRdb lists only in-frame clones, some missing. In the table there are hundreds of thousands of clones, roughly a tenth of which are singletons. Sequencing used naive CD4+ T cells from blood. These receptors were collected from a man between 25 and 39 years old with type 1 diabetes. CDR3s include the opening cysteine and the closing phenylalanine or tryptophan. Each record gives: CDR3 length, J gene, clone size, D gene, V gene, CDR3 DNA, CDR3 protein. D genes are given only for firm matches. The size entry is marked missing in some rows and otherwise reads once, few, many or a size class.

12 TRBJ2-4 few NA TRBV7-9 TGTGCCAGCTTACAGGGGGGGGACATTCAGTACTTC CASLQGGDIQYF
14 TRBJ1-5 NA NA TRBV30 TGTGCCTGGAGTGTACAGGGTAGAATGCAGCCCCAGCATTTT CAWSVQGRMQPQHF
15 TRBJ2-2 NA NA TRBV19 TGTGCCAGTAGTATGAGCGAGACTTACACCGGGGAGCTGTTTTTT CASSMSETYTGELFF
11 TRBJ1-5 NA NA TRBV5-8 TGTGCCAGCAGCTATGGGGGGACTAGGCATTTT CASSYGGTRHF
15 TRBJ2-5 NA TRBD1 TRBV18 TGTGCCAGCTCACCACCGGGACAGCAGCAAGAGACCCAGTACTTC CASSPPGQQQETQYF
11 TRBJ2-7 few NA TRBV30 TGTGCCTGGAGTGTACTCCACGAGCAGTACTTC CAWSVLHEQYF
14 TRBJ1-6 NA NA TRBV5-4 TGTGCCAGCAGCTTGATGGGGCTGAACTCACCCCTCCACTTT CASSLMGLNSPLHF
15 TRBJ2-5 few TRBD1 TRBV29-1 TGCAGCGTTGTTGGGACAGGGGGTCTTATGCAGACCCAGTACTTC CSVVGTGGLMQTQYF
14 TRBJ2-2 few TRBD2 TRBV30 TGTGCCTGGAGGCTAGCGGGCAACACCGGGGAGCTGTTTTTT CAWRLAGNTGELFF
12 TRBJ2-7 few NA TRBV10-3 TGTGCCATCAGGGGGGGGCCGGACGAGCAGTACTTC CAIRGGPDEQYF
12 TRBJ1-1 few NA TRBV5-1 TGCGCCAGCAGCGAGCCGAACACTGAAGCTTTCTTT CASSEPNTEAFF
14 TRBJ1-4 NA TRBD1 TRBV7-2 TGTGCCAGCAGCCGACAGGGGCTTAATGAAAAACTGTTTTTT CASSRQGLNEKLFF
16 TRBJ2-7 NA TRBD2 TRBV6-5 TGTGCCAGCAGTTACGCAACTAGCGGCGCATTGTCCGAGCAGTACTTC CASSYATSGALSEQYF
16 TRBJ2-3 few TRBD2 TRBV6-5 TGTGCCAGCAGTTCCGGACTAGCGGGGGTCACAGATACGCAGTATTTT CASSSGLAGVTDTQYF
12 TRBJ1-2 NA NA TRBV6-1 TGTGCCAGCAGTGTCAGGGGCTATGGCTACACCTTC CASSVRGYGYTF
15 TRBJ1-5 few NA TRBV2 TGTGCCAGCAGAAAGACAGAGCAAAGCAATCAGCCCCAGCATTTT CASRKTEQSNQPQHF
13 TRBJ2-7 many NA TRBV29-1 TGCAGCGTTGAATGGGAGAGCTCCTACGAGCAGTACTTC CSVEWESSYEQYF
13 TRBJ2-2 NA NA TRBV7-3 TGTGCCAGCAGCTTAGTACGGACCGGGGAGCTGTTTTTT CASSLVRTGELFF
13 TRBJ1-2 NA TRBD1 TRBV10-3 TGTGCCATCAGTGAACAGGGGGGATTTGGCTACACCTTC CAISEQGGFGYTF
14 TRBJ2-5 few TRBD1 TRBV9 TGTGCCAGCAGCGCCAGACAGGGGCGGGAGACCCAGTACTTC CASSARQGRETQYF
13 TRBJ1-2 few NA TRBV7-9 TGTGCCAGCAGCTTCGGGGAAATGAGCGGCTACACCTTC CASSFGEMSGYTF
14 TRBJ1-5 NA NA TRBV19 TGTGCCAGTAGTATCCTCGGTAGCAATCAGCCCCAGCATTTT CASSILGSNQPQHF
13 TRBJ2-3 NA NA TRBV5-1 TGCGCCAGCAGCAGACTTAGCACAGATACGCAGTATTTT CASSRLSTDTQYF
13 TRBJ2-7 few NA TRBV2 TGTGCCAGCAGCGCCACAGGGTCCTACGAGCAGTACTTC CASSATGSYEQYF
12 TRBJ1-2 NA NA TRBV5-6 TGTGCCAGCAGCTTGGAACGGTATGGCTACACCTTC CASSLERYGYTF
13 TRBJ2-7 few NA TRBV15 TGTGCCACCAGCAGAGGTACAGGACGCGAGCAGTACTTC CATSRGTGREQYF
14 TRBJ1-2 NA NA TRBV19 TGTGCCACCGAGGGAGGACAAGGGGATTTTGGCTACACCTTC CATEGGQGDFGYTF
14 TRBJ1-2 NA NA TRBV6-6 TGTGCCAGCAGGGGCAGCTACAGTAACTATGGCTACACCTTC CASRGSYSNYGYTF
13 TRBJ1-5 NA NA TRBV11-2 TGTGCCAGCAGCCCCGACAGGAATCAGCCCCAGCATTTT CASSPDRNQPQHF
14 TRBJ1-2 few TRBD1 TRBV7-3 TGTGCCAGCAGCCTCAACAGGGGTAACGATGGCTACACCTTC CASSLNRGNDGYTF
15 TRBJ1-2 NA TRBD1 TRBV28 TGTGCCAGCAGTCTTTGGTCAGGGGGCAACTATGGCTACACCTTC CASSLWSGGNYGYTF
16 TRBJ2-5 NA TRBD2 TRBV5-1 TGCGCCAGCAGCTTGGAGTCAGCGGGGGGGCGGGAGACCCAGTACTTC CASSLESAGGRETQYF
16 TRBJ1-5 NA NA TRBV18 TGTGCCAGCTCACCCACAGACAGATATAGCAATCAGCCCCAGCATTTT CASSPTDRYSNQPQHF
16 TRBJ1-2 few NA TRBV4-3 TGCGCCAGCAGCCAAGATCGAATGGGACTGCCGGGGGGCTACACCTTC CASSQDRMGLPGGYTF
14 TRBJ2-7 NA NA TRBV5-1 TGCGCCAGCAGCCCCGAAGGGGGGGTCTACGAGCAGTACTTC CASSPEGGVYEQYF
14 TRBJ1-2 NA TRBD1 TRBV6-1 TGTGCCAGCAGTGAAACCAAGGACAGGGAGGGCTACACCTTC CASSETKDREGYTF